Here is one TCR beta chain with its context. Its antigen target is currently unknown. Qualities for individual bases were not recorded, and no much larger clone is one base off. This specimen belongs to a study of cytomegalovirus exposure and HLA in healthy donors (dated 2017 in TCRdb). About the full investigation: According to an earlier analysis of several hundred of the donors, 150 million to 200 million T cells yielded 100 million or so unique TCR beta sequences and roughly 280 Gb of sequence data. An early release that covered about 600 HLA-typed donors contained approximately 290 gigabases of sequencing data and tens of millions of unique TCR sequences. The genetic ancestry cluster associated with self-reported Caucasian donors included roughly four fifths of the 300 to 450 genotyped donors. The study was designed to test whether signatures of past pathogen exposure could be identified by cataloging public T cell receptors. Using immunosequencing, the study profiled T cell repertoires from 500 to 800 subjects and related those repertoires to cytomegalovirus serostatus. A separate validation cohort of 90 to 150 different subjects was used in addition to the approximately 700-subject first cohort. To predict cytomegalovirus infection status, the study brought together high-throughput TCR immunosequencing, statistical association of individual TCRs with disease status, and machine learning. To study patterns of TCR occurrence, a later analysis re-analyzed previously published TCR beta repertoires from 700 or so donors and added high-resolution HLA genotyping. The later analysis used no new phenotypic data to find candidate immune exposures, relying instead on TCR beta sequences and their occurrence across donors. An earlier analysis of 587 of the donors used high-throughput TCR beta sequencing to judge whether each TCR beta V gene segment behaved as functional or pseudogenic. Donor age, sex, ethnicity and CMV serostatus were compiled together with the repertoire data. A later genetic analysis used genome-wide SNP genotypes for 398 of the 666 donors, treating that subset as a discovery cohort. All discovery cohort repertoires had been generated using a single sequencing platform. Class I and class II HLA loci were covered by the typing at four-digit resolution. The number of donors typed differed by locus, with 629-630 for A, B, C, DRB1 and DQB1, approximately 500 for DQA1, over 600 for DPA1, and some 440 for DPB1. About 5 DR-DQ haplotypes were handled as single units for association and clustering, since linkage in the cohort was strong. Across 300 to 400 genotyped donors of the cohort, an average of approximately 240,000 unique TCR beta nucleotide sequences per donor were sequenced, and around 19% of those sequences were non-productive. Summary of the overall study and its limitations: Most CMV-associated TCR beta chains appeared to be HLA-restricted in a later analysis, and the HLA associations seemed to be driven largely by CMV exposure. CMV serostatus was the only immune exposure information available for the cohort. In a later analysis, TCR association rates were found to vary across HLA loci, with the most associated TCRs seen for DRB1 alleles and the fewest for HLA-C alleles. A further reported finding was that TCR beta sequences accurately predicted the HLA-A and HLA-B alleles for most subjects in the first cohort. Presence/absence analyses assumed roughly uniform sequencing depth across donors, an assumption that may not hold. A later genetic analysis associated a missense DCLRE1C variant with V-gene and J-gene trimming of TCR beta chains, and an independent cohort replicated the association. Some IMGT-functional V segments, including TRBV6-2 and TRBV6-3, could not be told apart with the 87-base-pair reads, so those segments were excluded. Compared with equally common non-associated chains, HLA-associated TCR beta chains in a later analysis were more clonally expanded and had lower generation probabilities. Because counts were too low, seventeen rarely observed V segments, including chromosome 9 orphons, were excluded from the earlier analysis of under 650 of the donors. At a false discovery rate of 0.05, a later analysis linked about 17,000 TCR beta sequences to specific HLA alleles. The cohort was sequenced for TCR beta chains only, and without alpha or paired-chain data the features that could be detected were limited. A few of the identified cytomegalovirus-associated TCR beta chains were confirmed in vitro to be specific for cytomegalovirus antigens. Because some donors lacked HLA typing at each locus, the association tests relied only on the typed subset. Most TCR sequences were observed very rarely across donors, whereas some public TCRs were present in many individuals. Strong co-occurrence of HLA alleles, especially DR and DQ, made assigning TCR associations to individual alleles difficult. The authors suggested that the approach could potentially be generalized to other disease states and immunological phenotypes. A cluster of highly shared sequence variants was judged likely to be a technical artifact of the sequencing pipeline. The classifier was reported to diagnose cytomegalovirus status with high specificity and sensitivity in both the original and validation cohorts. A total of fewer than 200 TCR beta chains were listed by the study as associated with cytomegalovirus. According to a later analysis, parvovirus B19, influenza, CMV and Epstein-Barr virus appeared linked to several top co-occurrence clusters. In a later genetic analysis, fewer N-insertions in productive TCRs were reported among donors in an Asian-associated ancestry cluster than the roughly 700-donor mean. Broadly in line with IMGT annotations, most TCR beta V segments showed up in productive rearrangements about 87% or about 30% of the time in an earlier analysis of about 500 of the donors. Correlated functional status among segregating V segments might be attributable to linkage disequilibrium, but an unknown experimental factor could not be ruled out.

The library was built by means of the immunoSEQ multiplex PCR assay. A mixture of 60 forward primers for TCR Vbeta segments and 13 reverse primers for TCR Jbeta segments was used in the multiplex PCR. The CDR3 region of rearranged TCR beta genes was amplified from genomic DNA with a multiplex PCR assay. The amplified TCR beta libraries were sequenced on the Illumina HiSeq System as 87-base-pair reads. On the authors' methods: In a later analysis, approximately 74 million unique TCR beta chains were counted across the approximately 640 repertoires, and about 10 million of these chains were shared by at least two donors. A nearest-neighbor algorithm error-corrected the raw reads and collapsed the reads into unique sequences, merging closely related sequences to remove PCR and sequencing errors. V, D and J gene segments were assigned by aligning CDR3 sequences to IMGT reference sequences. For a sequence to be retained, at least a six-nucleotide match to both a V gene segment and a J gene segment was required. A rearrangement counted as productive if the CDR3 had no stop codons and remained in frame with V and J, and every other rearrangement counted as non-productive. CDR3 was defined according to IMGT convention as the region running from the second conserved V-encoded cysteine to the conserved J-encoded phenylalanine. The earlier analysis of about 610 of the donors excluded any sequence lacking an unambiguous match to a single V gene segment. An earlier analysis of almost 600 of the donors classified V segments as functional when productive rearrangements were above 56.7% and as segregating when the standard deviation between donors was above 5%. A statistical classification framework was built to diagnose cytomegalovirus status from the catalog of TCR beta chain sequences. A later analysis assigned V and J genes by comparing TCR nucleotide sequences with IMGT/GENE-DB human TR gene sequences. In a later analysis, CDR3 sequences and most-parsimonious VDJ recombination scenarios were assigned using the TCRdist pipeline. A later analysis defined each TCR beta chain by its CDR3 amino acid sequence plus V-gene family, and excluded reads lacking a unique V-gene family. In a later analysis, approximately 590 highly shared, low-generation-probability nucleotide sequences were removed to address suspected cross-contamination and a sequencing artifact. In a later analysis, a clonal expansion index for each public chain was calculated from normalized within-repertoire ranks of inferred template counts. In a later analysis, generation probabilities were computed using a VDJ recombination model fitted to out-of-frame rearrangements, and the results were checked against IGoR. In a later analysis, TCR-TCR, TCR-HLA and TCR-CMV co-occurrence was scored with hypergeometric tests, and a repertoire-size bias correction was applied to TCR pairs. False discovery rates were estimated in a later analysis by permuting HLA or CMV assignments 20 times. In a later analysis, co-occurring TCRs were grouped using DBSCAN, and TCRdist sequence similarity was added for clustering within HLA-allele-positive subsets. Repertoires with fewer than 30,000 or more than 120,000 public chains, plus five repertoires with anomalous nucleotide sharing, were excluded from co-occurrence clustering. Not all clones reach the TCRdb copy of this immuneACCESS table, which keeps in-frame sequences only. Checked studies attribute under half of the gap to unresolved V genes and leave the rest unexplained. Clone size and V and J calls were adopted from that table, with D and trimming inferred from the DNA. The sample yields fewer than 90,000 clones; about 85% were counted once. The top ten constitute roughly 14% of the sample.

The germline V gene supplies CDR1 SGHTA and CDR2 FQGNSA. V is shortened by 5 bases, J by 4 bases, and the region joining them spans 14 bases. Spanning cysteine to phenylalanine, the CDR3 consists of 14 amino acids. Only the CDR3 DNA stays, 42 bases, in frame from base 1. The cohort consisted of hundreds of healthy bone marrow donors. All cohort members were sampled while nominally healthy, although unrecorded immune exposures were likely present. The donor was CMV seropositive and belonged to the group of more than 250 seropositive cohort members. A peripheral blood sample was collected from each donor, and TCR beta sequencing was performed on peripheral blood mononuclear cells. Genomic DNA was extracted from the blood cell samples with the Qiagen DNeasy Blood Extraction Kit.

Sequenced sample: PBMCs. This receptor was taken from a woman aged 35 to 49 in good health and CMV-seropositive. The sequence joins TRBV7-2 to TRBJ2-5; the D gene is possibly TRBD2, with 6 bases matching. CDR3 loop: CASSTSGLLETQYF. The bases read TGTGCCAGCAGCACTTCGGGACTCCTAGAGACCCAGTACTTC.